This T cell receptor beta chain emerged from a study of a mutant IDH1 vaccine in newly diagnosed glioma. Study as a whole: Following radiotherapy alone, or alongside temozolomide cycles, vaccination was started after an interval of 4-6 weeks. The therapy given earlier, which was standard therapy, consisted of radiotherapy, temozolomide, or both, and most of the patients received both.

Time point described: week 35, safety follow-up. Each vaccine dose was 300 ug of mutant IDH1 20-mer peptide, with topical imiquimod. Patients carried new grade 3 or 4 IDH1-mutant astrocytomas lacking nuclear ATRX. The repertoire was sequenced with immunoSEQ multiplex PCR; TCRdb's copy has only in-frame clones and lacks some. This sample has about 44,000 clones, with about 76% found just once. This clone was counted once. The antigen is unknown. Germline V gives CDR1 MNHEY, CDR2 SVGAGI. CDR3 length: 14 residues. The V gene lost 2 bases and the J gene lost 7 bases, with 12 bases spanning the gap. This TCR derives from a woman aged 40 to 49 with glioma. Some clones in this sample may be carry-over from other donors' samples. The specimen comprised PBMCs, sampled from a glioma patient whose treatment included an IDH1 peptide vaccine. The chain employs TRBV6-5 and TRBJ2-1; a possible D gene is TRBD1 (5 bases). This CDR3 is CASSYDSSRNEQFF. DNA of the CDR3: TGTGCCAGCAGTTACGACAGCTCCAGGAATGAGCAGTTCTTC.